What follows are 25 T cell receptor beta chains derived from one specimen sequenced in a study of CD8+CD57+ T cells in acquired aplastic anemia. Sequencing was done on patients that had shown CD8+CD57+ cell expansion by flow cytometry. TCR beta VDJ and CDR3 were profiled, and genomic DNA was the template. TCRdb reprocessed the reads with MiXCR, giving one entry per CDR3 protein. The table records roughly 160,000 distinct CDR3 sequences, 60% to 80% of them present only once. Sequencing used sorted CD4+, CD8+, or CD8+CD57+ T cells (not recorded which) from PBMCs. The receptors stem from a human donor with aplastic anemia.

This chain uses TRBV7-9 with TRBJ2-7; no clear D gene. V dropped 5 bases and J dropped 5 bases, with 22 bases sitting between them. This CDR3 has 16 residues. Germline loops: CDR1 SEHNR, CDR2 FQNEAQ (reference sequence). The CDR3 region has the DNA TGTGCCAGCAGCCCCTACGTTAGTATATCGGTGCACGAGCAGTACTTC. Translating it yields CASSPYVSISVHEQYF.

This chain joins TRBV9 and TRBJ1-2; 9 bases fit TRBD1. Germline V lookup: CDR1 SGDLS, CDR2 YYNGEE. J lost 8 bases, V lost 3 bases, and 5 bases had no gene match. This CDR3 comprises 13 residues. In nucleotides, the CDR3 is TGTGCCAGCAGCGGCCGGGACAGGGAGGGCTACACCTTC. It codes for CASSGRDREGYTF.

The V call is TRBV2, the J call TRBJ1-2; TRBD1 matches at 8 bases. Per the germline V gene, CDR1 is SNHLY and CDR2 is FYNNEI. The CDR3 is 16 residues long. Germline trimming cut 4 bases from V and 2 bases from J; bases unmatched to any gene: 9. This chain's CDR3 is CASSALTGAKNYGYTF. The CDR3 nucleotides are TGTGCCAGCAGTGCTCTGACAGGGGCGAAAAACTATGGCTACACCTTC. Looking up the rest from reference TRBV2 and TRBJ1-2 gives the full variable domain: EPEVTQTPSHQVTQMGQEVILRCVPISNHLYFYWYRQILGQKVEFLVSFYNNEISEKSEIFDDQFSVERPDGSNFTLKIRSTKLEDSAMYFCASSALTGAKNYGYTFGSGTRLTVV.

This clonotype appeared a single time. This chain links TRBV24-1 with TRBJ2-7; D tentatively reads TRBD1 or TRBD2 (5 bases each). Looked up from germline, CDR1 is KGHDR and CDR2 is SFDVKD. The CDR3 contains 13 residues. V lost 9 bases, J lost 2 bases, and 13 bases lay in between. CDR3: CATSGAATYEQYF. DNA for the CDR3: TGTGCCACCTCCGGGGCGGCAACCTACGAGCAGTACTTC.

Details on this clonotype: Because the CDR3 is missing its conserved closing phenylalanine or tryptophan, this is likely a read error. The chain combines TRBV20-1 with TRBJ2-5; D perhaps matches TRBD1 (5 bases). Germline V gene data show CDR1 as DFQATT and CDR2 as SNEGSKA (reference sequence). Trimming left V 6 bases short and J 4 bases short, with 18 bases between. The CDR3 runs to 14 residues. The CDR3 DNA follows: TGCAGTGCGGACCCCCAGTGGGGCGGAGAGACCCAGTACCTC. Its protein product is CSADPQWGGETQYL.

This sequence joins TRBV7-2 and TRBJ2-3; D not resolved. Between the trimmed V and J ends, which lost 5 bases and 2 bases, there was a span of 8 bases. Per germline, CDR1 SGHTA and CDR2 FQGNSA. The CDR3 totals 13 residues. CDR3: CASSVGLTDTQYF. The CDR3 DNA sequence: TGTGCCAGCAGCGTGGGCCTCACAGATACGCAGTATTTT.

This clonotype was seen just once. The chain joins TRBV20-1 to TRBJ2-3, with 7 positions matching TRBD1. The V gene's germline CDR1 is DFQATT and CDR2 SNEGSKA (reference sequence). The CDR3 consists of 16 residues. The J segment lost 1 base and the V segment lost 3 bases, leaving 10 bases of the junction unmatched. DNA of the CDR3: TGCAGTGCTAGGAGTGGACAGGACGGAGGCACAGATACGCAGTATTTT. Translating it yields CSARSGQDGGTDTQYF.

The chain has TRBV15 and TRBJ1-4, with D tentatively TRBD1 (6 bases). The CDR3 is made up of 15 amino acids. V was trimmed by 2 bases and J by 6 bases, leaving 13 bases between them. Germline V CDR1 and CDR2: LNHNV, YYDKDF (reference sequence). CDR3 protein: CATSRTPTGDEKLFF. The CDR3 DNA reads as TGTGCCACCAGCAGAACCCCGACAGGCGATGAAAAACTGTTTTTT. Based on the CDR3 plus reference TRBV15 and TRBJ1-4, the full variable domain is DAMVIQNPRYQVTQFGKPVTLSCSQTLNHNVMYWYQQKSSQAPKLLFHYYDKDFNNEADTPDNFQSRRPNTSFCFLDIRSPGLGDTAMYLCATSRTPTGDEKLFFGSGTQLSVL.

This clonotype was picked up many times. This chain uses TRBV11-3 with TRBJ2-5, with 14 bases lining up with TRBD2. The CDR3 length is 15 residues. The V segment lost 5 bases and the J segment 5 bases; nucleotides outside the gene matches: 4. CDR1 is SGHNT, CDR2 YENEEA, per germline. The CDR3 loop reads CASSLGLAGVETQYF. The CDR3 DNA follows: TGTGCCAGCAGCCTGGGACTAGCGGGAGTCGAGACCCAGTACTTC.

This clonotype has a single count. V and J are TRBV19 and TRBJ1-3; D is uncertain. V was cut by 5 bases and J by 2 bases, with 13 bases left in between. The germline gives CDR1 LNHDA, CDR2 SQIVND (reference sequence). CDR3 size: 15 residues. CDR3: CASSGVGSAGNTIYF. CDR3 in DNA: TGTGCCAGTAGTGGTGTCGGGAGCGCTGGAAACACCATATATTTT.

As for this clonotype: One junction end does not reproduce the germline sequence, and a read error may be involved. The chain uses TRBV24-1 and TRBJ2-5, with 7 bases fitting TRBD1. CDR3 length equals 16 residues. CDR1 KGHDR and CDR2 SFDVKD come from the germline V gene. The CDR3 nucleotides read TGTGCCACCAGCGAACCTACAGGGGCCCCTCAAGAGACCCAGCACTTC. This gives the protein CATSEPTGAPQETQHF.

This sequence joins TRBV2 and TRBJ2-7, with D perhaps assigned TRBD1 or TRBD2 (6 bases each). Germline CDR1 is SNHLY and CDR2 is FYNNEI. V shed 7 bases and J shed 8 bases, with 21 bases lying between them. The CDR3 spans 14 residues. CDR3 residues: CASISGDKSFKQYF. CDR3 nucleotide sequence: TGTGCCAGCATCTCGGGGGACAAAAGCTTTAAGCAGTACTTC.

The V and J genes are TRBV20-1 and TRBJ2-2; 7 bases align to TRBD1. The junction had 2 bases not matched to a gene; V was cut back by 7 bases and J by 0 bases. The CDR3 runs 13 residues. Germline V CDR1 and CDR2: DFQATT, SNEGSKA (reference sequence). In DNA form, the CDR3 reads TGCAGTGTAGGGACAGCGAACACCGGGGAGCTGTTTTTT. This encodes CSVGTANTGELFF.

V and J are TRBV19 and TRBJ2-2, with D tentatively TRBD1 or TRBD2 (5 bases each). Per germline, CDR1 LNHDA and CDR2 SQIVND (reference sequence). The CDR3 is made up of 15 amino acids. V was clipped by 6 bases and J by 5 bases, with 16 bases between them. CDR3 nucleotide sequence: TGTGCCAGTAGGGTGGGGGACCTCACTACCGGGGAGCTGTTTTTT. It specifies CASRVGDLTTGELFF.

This clonotype was observed a few times. This chain links TRBV12-3 or TRBV12-4 with TRBJ2-5; weak D call: TRBD2 (6 bases). The CDR3 has 17 amino acids. V lost 7 bases to trimming and J lost 5 bases, with 26 bases between them. The CDR3 loop is CASTKGWRDGGGETQYF. The CDR3 nucleotides are TGTGCCAGCACCAAGGGATGGCGGGATGGTGGGGGGGAGACCCAGTACTTC.

This clonotype was counted ten times or more. The chain has TRBV14 and TRBJ1-2, with unresolved D. The CDR3 runs to 14 residues. V was clipped by 3 bases and J by 5 bases, with 13 bases between them. From germline, CDR1 is SGHDN and CDR2 FVKESK. The CDR3 DNA follows: TGTGCCAGCAGCCACACCGGGCCGACGTATGGCTACACCTTC. Its protein product is CASSHTGPTYGYTF.

For the CDR3, the DNA is TGCAGCGTTGAAGATGGGATCGTAAGTGGGAATGAGCAGTTCTTC. Translating it yields CSVEDGIVSGNEQFF. The gene calls are TRBV29-1 and TRBJ2-1, with D unresolved. V was cut by 0 bases and J by 7 bases, with 16 bases left in between. Per the germline V gene, CDR1 is SQVTM and CDR2 is ANQGSEA. The CDR3 extends over 15 amino acids.

The J gene is TRBJ2-3, the V gene TRBV13; a weak D match, TRBD2 (5 bases). V was clipped by 8 bases and J by 0 bases, with 9 bases between them. Germline assignment: CDR1 PRHDT and CDR2 FYEKMQ (reference sequence). This CDR3 has 13 amino acids. For the CDR3, the DNA is TGTGCCAGCGGGGAGCTGAGCACAGATACGCAGTATTTT. Translating gives CASGELSTDTQYF. The full variable domain, with the rest looked up from reference TRBV13 and TRBJ2-3, is AAGVIQSPRHLIKEKRETATLKCYPIPRHDTVYWYQQGPGQDPQFLISFYEKMQSDKGSIPDRFSAQQFSDYHSELNMSSLELGDSALYFCASGELSTDTQYFGPGTRLTVL.

This chain links TRBV20-1 with TRBJ2-7; TRBD2 aligns across 10 bases. Per germline, CDR1 DFQATT and CDR2 SNEGSKA (reference sequence). The CDR3 is 15 amino acids. V lost 1 base to trimming and J lost 3 bases; unmatched junction nucleotides: 6. This CDR3 reads CSARVFSGRIYEQYF. Written as DNA, the CDR3 is TGCAGTGCTAGAGTGTTTAGCGGGAGGATCTACGAGCAGTACTTC.

The gene calls are TRBV7-9 and TRBJ1-1; possible D gene TRBD1, 6 bases. The V end was cut by 5 bases, the J end by 8 bases, with 18 bases between. The CDR3 spans 14 residues. CDR1 and CDR2 from the germline V gene are SEHNR and FQNEAQ (reference sequence). The CDR3 sequence is CASSLGQMREEAFF. The DNA of the CDR3 is TGTGCCAGCAGCCTAGGACAGATGCGGGAAGAAGCTTTCTTT.

The chain couples TRBV12-3 or TRBV12-4 to TRBJ1-1; tentative D call: TRBD1 (5 bases). This CDR3 is built from 15 residues. Trimming stripped 5 bases from V and 5 bases from J, with 18 bases between. CDR3 residues: CASSRMGLGQTEAFF. In DNA, the CDR3 is TGTGCCAGCAGTCGTATGGGGTTAGGACAAACTGAAGCTTTCTTT.

In its sample, this clonotype was seen once. The rearrangement joins TRBV10-3 to TRBJ2-3; D is unresolved. The V end was cut by 0 bases, the J end by 11 bases, with 18 bases between. Germline V gives CDR1 ENHRY, CDR2 SYGVKD. This CDR3 contains 15 residues. The DNA of the CDR3 is TGTGCCATCAGTGAGTCCGCCAACCCTTACGACCGGCAGTATTTT. Protein product: CAISESANPYDRQYF.

This clonotype was counted once. The chain joins TRBV20-1 to TRBJ1-1; no definite D call. The germline V and J ends were trimmed by 1 base and 8 bases, with 5 bases remaining between them. CDR1 DFQATT and CDR2 SNEGSKA come from the germline V gene (reference sequence). The CDR3 is made up of 10 amino acids. The CDR3 DNA is TGCAGTGCTAGAGGCGCCGAAGCTTTCTTT. Translated: CSARGAEAFF.

The genes are TRBV20-1 and TRBJ2-7, with 8 bases fitting TRBD2. J lost 3 bases, V lost 3 bases, and 7 bases had no gene match. CDR1 and CDR2 from the germline V gene are DFQATT and SNEGSKA (reference sequence). The CDR3 totals 14 residues. CDR3 amino acids: CSASKRGLNYEQYF. In DNA, the CDR3 is TGCAGTGCTAGTAAGCGGGGGTTAAACTACGAGCAGTACTTC.

This clonotype was observed a few times. The chain employs TRBV10-1 and TRBJ1-1; maybe TRBD1 (5 bases). Looked up from germline, CDR1 is WNHNN and CDR2 is SYGVQD (reference sequence). The length of the CDR3 is 15 residues. V gave up 2 bases and J gave up 1 base, with 11 bases separating them. The CDR3 sequence is CASSEAGRWNTEAFF. Written as DNA, the CDR3 is TGCGCCAGCAGTGAGGCAGGGCGTTGGAACACTGAAGCTTTCTTT.